This is a list of T cell receptor beta chains from one sample in a study of T cell changes during pregnancy in multiple sclerosis. Libraries were prepared by immunoSEQ multiplex PCR; TCRdb keeps only in-frame clonotypes and omits some of them. The sample lists roughly 64,000 clones; about 90% were seen once. Sequenced material: peripheral blood, taken in the third trimester of pregnancy. These TCRs come from a female donor in good health, enrolled as a control in a pregnancy study. Both conserved end residues are part of each CDR3. D genes are given only for firm matches. The size entry is marked missing in some rows and otherwise reads once, few, many or a size class.

V gene	clone size	J gene	D gene	CDR3 protein	CDR3 DNA
TRBV19	once	TRBJ1-1	NA	CASSMSGGWDTEAFF	TGTGCCAGTAGCATGTCGGGGGGGTGGGATACTGAAGCTTTCTTT
TRBV27	NA	TRBJ2-3	TRBD2	CASSSTLAGVMTDTQYF	TGTGCCAGCAGTTCAACCTTAGCGGGAGTAATGACAGATACGCAGTATTTT
TRBV28	NA	TRBJ2-3	NA	CASSFRGTDTQYF	TGTGCCAGCAGTTTTAGAGGCACAGATACGCAGTATTTT
TRBV19	few	TRBJ2-2	TRBD2	CASSQKTSGGPGELFF	TGTGCCAGTAGTCAGAAAACTAGCGGGGGACCCGGGGAGCTGTTTTTT
TRBV29-1	NA	TRBJ2-7	NA	CSVSDGAEQYF	TGCAGCGTTTCTGATGGGGCGGAGCAGTACTTC
TRBV19	NA	TRBJ1-2	NA	CASSKVQAVSYGYTF	TGTGCCAGTAGTAAGGTGCAGGCCGTCTCCTATGGCTACACCTTC
TRBV13	NA	TRBJ2-5	NA	CASSLRAHQETQYF	TGTGCCAGCAGCTTACGAGCGCACCAAGAGACCCAGTACTTC
TRBV7-6	NA	TRBJ1-1	NA	CASSLGRGVGDDPGTEAFF	TGTGCCAGCAGCTTAGGACGGGGGGTGGGAGATGACCCGGGCACTGAAGCTTTCTTT
TRBV5-4	few	TRBJ1-1	NA	CASSLRGGNTEAFF	TGTGCCAGCAGCTTACGGGGGGGGAACACTGAAGCTTTCTTT
TRBV6-1	NA	TRBJ1-3	NA	CASSEARGARGGNTIYF	TGTGCCAGCAGTGAAGCGCGCGGGGCGCGAGGTGGAAACACCATATATTTT
TRBV7-2	NA	TRBJ1-1	TRBD1	CASSQTGARTEAFF	TGTGCCAGCAGCCAAACAGGGGCGAGAACTGAAGCTTTCTTT
TRBV29-1	NA	TRBJ1-2	NA	CSTRQENYGYTF	TGCAGCACCCGACAGGAGAACTATGGCTACACCTTC
TRBV5-6	NA	TRBJ2-3	NA	CASSDGGSTDTQYF	TGTGCCAGCAGCGACGGAGGTAGCACAGATACGCAGTATTTT
TRBV19	NA	TRBJ2-2	TRBD1	CASTTGGLGELFF	TGTGCCAGTACTACAGGGGGGCTTGGGGAGCTGTTTTTT
TRBV30	NA	TRBJ2-1	NA	CAWSVMVEKQFF	TGTGCCTGGAGTGTAATGGTCGAGAAGCAGTTCTTC
TRBV7-2	NA	TRBJ1-2	TRBD1	CASSGQGYGYTF	TGTGCCAGCAGCGGACAGGGATACGGCTACACCTTC
TRBV6-1	NA	TRBJ1-2	NA	CASRRDNYGYTF	TGTGCCAGCAGGCGGGACAACTATGGCTACACCTTC
TRBV20-1	few	TRBJ2-1	NA	CSAWAWNEQFF	TGCAGTGCTTGGGCGTGGAATGAGCAGTTCTTC
TRBV4-3	NA	TRBJ2-7	NA	CASSRSAGIYEQYF	TGCGCCAGCAGCCGGTCGGCGGGAATCTACGAGCAGTACTTC
TRBV10-3	NA	TRBJ2-7	TRBD2	CAVRGVHEQYF	TGTGCCGTCCGGGGGGTACACGAGCAGTACTTC
TRBV29-1	NA	TRBJ1-2	NA	CSVDLEGYTF	TGCAGCGTTGATCTCGAGGGCTACACCTTC
TRBV7-2	NA	TRBJ1-1	TRBD1	CASSLAAGGTPEAFF	TGTGCCAGCAGCTTGGCGGCAGGGGGGACACCGGAAGCTTTCTTT
TRBV4-3	NA	TRBJ1-2	NA	CASSQDLFAGAGEDGYTF	TGCGCCAGCAGCCAAGATCTTTTCGCGGGGGCAGGGGAGGATGGCTACACCTTC
TRBV19	NA	TRBJ1-1	NA	CASSIGGVAEAFF	TGTGCCAGTAGTATCGGAGGGGTGGCTGAAGCTTTCTTT
TRBV4-3	NA	TRBJ1-5	TRBD1	CASSQGDRDQPQHF	TGCGCCAGCAGCCAAGGGGACAGAGATCAGCCCCAGCATTTT
TRBV18	once	TRBJ1-2	NA	CASSPIPLSDYGYTF	TGTGCCAGCTCACCAATCCCCCTAAGTGACTATGGCTACACCTTC
TRBV4-1	once	TRBJ2-7	TRBD2	CASSQDLVAGREQYF	TGCGCCAGCAGCCAAGATTTGGTAGCGGGACGCGAGCAGTACTTC
TRBV18	NA	TRBJ2-5	TRBD2	CASHPPLAEQETQYF	TGTGCCAGCCACCCTCCCCTAGCGGAACAAGAGACCCAGTACTTC
TRBV10-3	NA	TRBJ2-7	TRBD2	CAIRSGLAAYEQYF	TGTGCCATCAGGTCGGGACTAGCCGCCTACGAGCAGTACTTC
TRBV7-9	NA	TRBJ1-3	TRBD1	CASSLVWDSDISGNTIYF	TGTGCCAGCAGCTTAGTTTGGGACAGCGACATCTCTGGAAACACCATATATTTT
TRBV19	NA	TRBJ2-5	TRBD1	CASSLGQPYQETQYF	TGTGCCAGTAGTCTGGGACAGCCGTACCAAGAGACCCAGTACTTC
TRBV19	NA	TRBJ2-2	TRBD1	CASSIALSTGSTGELFF	TGTGCCAGTAGTATAGCTCTCTCGACAGGGAGCACCGGGGAGCTGTTTTTT
TRBV6-5	once	TRBJ2-3	NA	CASSLLSGPTDTQYF	TGTGCCAGCAGTCTTCTTAGCGGACCCACAGATACGCAGTATTTT
TRBV11-3	NA	TRBJ2-1	TRBD2	CASSLPGGLVNEQFF	TGTGCCAGCAGCTTGCCGGGGGGGCTGGTGAATGAGCAGTTCTTC
TRBV5-6	NA	TRBJ2-6	NA	CASSFSGGAIVRGANVLTF	TGTGCCAGCAGCTTTTCAGGAGGTGCTATTGTTCGTGGGGCCAACGTCCTGACTTTC